Listed below are T cell receptor beta chains from one sample, sequenced in a study of naive and memory T cell subsets. TCRdb independently ran MiXCR on the 5' RACE reads; one entry per CDR3 protein. The profile shows tens of thousands of distinct CDR3 sequences, 7.2% of them singletons. The receptors stem from a male donor in good health. CDR3s include the opening cysteine and the closing phenylalanine or tryptophan. D genes are given only for firm matches. Some rows mark clone size as missing; the rest say once, few, many or name a class of expanded clone.

d_call	v_call	j_call	clone_size	cdr3_nt	cdr3_aa
.	TRBV2	TRBJ2-7	many	TGTGCCAGCAGCCTTAAGAGCGGAGTCGAGCAGTACTTC	CASSLKSGVEQYF
.	TRBV6-5	TRBJ2-2	.	TGTGCCAGCAGTTACCCGAGCGGGTTGAACACCGGGGAGCTGTTTTTT	CASSYPSGLNTGELFF
TRBD1	TRBV5-1	TRBJ2-3	few	TGCGCCAGCAGCTTCAAATGGACAGGGGAAGACACAGATACGCAGTATTTT	CASSFKWTGEDTDTQYF
.	TRBV14	TRBJ2-3	few	TGTGCCAGCAGCCAAGGCGTAGGGGGGGCCACAGATACGCAGTATTTT	CASSQGVGGATDTQYF
TRBD1	TRBV5-5	TRBJ2-7	many	TGTGCCAGCACACAAGACAGGGACTACGAGCAGTACTTC	CASTQDRDYEQYF
TRBD1	TRBV7-7	TRBJ2-2	.	TGTGCCAGCAGCAACTTAGGAGGATCCGGGACAGTGAACACCGGGGAGCTGTTTTTT	CASSNLGGSGTVNTGELFF
.	TRBV13	TRBJ2-3	many	TGTGCCAGCAGCCCCCGGGGGACTCACACAGATACGCAGTATTTT	CASSPRGTHTDTQYF
.	TRBV5-1	TRBJ2-2	few	TGCGCCAGCAGCCCGGCTAGGAGGAACACCGGGGAGCTGTTTTTT	CASSPARRNTGELFF
.	TRBV12-3/TRBV12-4	TRBJ2-3	many	TGTGCCAGCAGTTTAGTCCCTAGTAGCTTGCAGTATTTT	CASSLVPSSLQYF
.	TRBV29-1	TRBJ2-1	few	TGCAGCGTTGGAAATAGCGGAGGGAACAATGAGCAGTTCTTC	CSVGNSGGNNEQFF
.	TRBV11-2	TRBJ2-5	many	TGTGCCAGCAGCTTAGAGCCAAGGGGGTTGGAGACCCAGTACTTC	CASSLEPRGLETQYF
TRBD1	TRBV2	TRBJ1-1	many	TGTGCCAGCACCCCACGGACAGGGGGCAACACTGAAGCTTTCTTT	CASTPRTGGNTEAFF
.	TRBV29-1	TRBJ2-5	medium-sized	TGCAGCGTTGAGGACACCGAGTGGGAGACCCAGTACTTC	CSVEDTEWETQYF
.	TRBV7-9	TRBJ2-3	.	TGTGCCAGCAGCTTAAGCCGCTCCACAGATACGCAGTATTTT	CASSLSRSTDTQYF
TRBD2	TRBV2	TRBJ2-5	many	TGTGCCAGCAGTGAATTGGCGGGGGGGCCTGAGACCCAGTACTTC	CASSELAGGPETQYF
.	TRBV12-3/TRBV12-4	TRBJ1-4	many	TGTGCCAGCTCAGATGGAACTAATGAAAAACTGTTTTTT	CASSDGTNEKLFF
TRBD2	TRBV12-5	TRBJ2-1	many	TGTGCTAGTGGTTTGGTAAACTTAGCGGGAGGGAACGATGAGCAGTTCTTC	CASGLVNLAGGNDEQFF
.	TRBV19	TRBJ2-2	.	TGTGCCAGTACCCTTGGGGCAGGGGTGACCGGGGAGCTGTTTTTT	CASTLGAGVTGELFF
TRBD1	TRBV12-3/TRBV12-4	TRBJ2-4	few	TGTGCCAGCAGTCATGGGACAGTTAAAAACATTCAGTACTTC	CASSHGTVKNIQYF
TRBD2	TRBV5-1	TRBJ2-1	many	TGCGCCAGCAGCTTGGAGTCTAGCGGGAGCCCTCTCTACAATGAGCAGTTCTTC	CASSLESSGSPLYNEQFF
.	TRBV18	TRBJ2-1	.	TGTGCCAGCTCAGCATCTAGCTCCGGGAACAATGAGCAGTTCTTC	CASSASSSGNNEQFF
.	TRBV3-1	TRBJ2-7	many	TGTGCCAGCAGCCAAGATCCCCGGGGGTCCTACGAGCAGTACTTC	CASSQDPRGSYEQYF
.	TRBV9	TRBJ1-3	few	TGTGCCAGCAGCCCAGGACGCGGCCTCTCTGGAAACACCATATATTTT	CASSPGRGLSGNTIYF
TRBD2	TRBV6-5	TRBJ2-1	.	TGTGCCAGCAGTACCGCGGCGGCTAGCGGTGACACGGAGCAGTTCTTC	CASSTAAASGDTEQFF
.	TRBV6-1	TRBJ2-3	few	TGTGCCACCCGGGAGATCACAGATACGCAGTATTTT	CATREITDTQYF
.	TRBV27	TRBJ1-4	few	TGTGCCAGCAGTTTTTTGGGCAATGAAAAACTGTTTTTT	CASSFLGNEKLFF
.	TRBV10-1	TRBJ1-1	few	TGCGCCAGCAGTGAGAGGACTCGACCGGCCCCCACTGAAGCTTTCTTT	CASSERTRPAPTEAFF
TRBD2	TRBV14	TRBJ2-2	few	TGTGCCAGCAGCCAGACCCTAGCGGGAGGCGACACCGGGGAGCTGTTTTTT	CASSQTLAGGDTGELFF
TRBD1	TRBV20-1	TRBJ2-7	many	TGCAGTGCTAGTTCGGGACAGGGGGCCGTCTACGAGCAGTACTTC	CSASSGQGAVYEQYF
.	TRBV29-1	TRBJ1-1	many	TGCAGCGTTGAAGAAGGAAACACTGAAGCTTTCTTT	CSVEEGNTEAFF
.	TRBV27	TRBJ1-1	few	TGTGCCAGCAGTTATGACCGGGGGCTTTGGACTGAAGCTTTCTTT	CASSYDRGLWTEAFF
.	TRBV7-9	TRBJ2-5	.	TGTGCCAGCAGCTTACTTTCACAGGGACCCTTACAGGGGACCCAGTACTTC	CASSLLSQGPLQGTQYF
.	TRBV29-1	TRBJ2-3	many	TGCAGCGTCTACACGAATACGCAGTATTTT	CSVYTNTQYF
.	TRBV13	TRBJ1-1	few	TGTGCCAGCAGCCCCAGGGGATCTGAAGCTTTCTTT	CASSPRGSEAFF
TRBD2	TRBV5-5	TRBJ2-3	few	TGTGCCAGCAGCTTCCTAGCGGGAGACGGAGATACGCAGTATTTT	CASSFLAGDGDTQYF
.	TRBV11-2	TRBJ2-7	few	TGTGCCAGCAGCTCGACCAGGGTGGACGAGCAGTACTTC	CASSSTRVDEQYF
TRBD1	TRBV7-7	TRBJ2-4	.	TGTGCCAGCAGCTCGGGACAGGGAAACATTCAGTACTTC	CASSSGQGNIQYF
TRBD1	TRBV6-1	TRBJ2-1	many	TGTGCCAGCAGTGAACCGGGACAGGGATACAATGAGCAGTTCTTC	CASSEPGQGYNEQFF
TRBD2	TRBV11-3	TRBJ2-1	many	TGTGCCAGCAGCTTAGGACTAGCGGGGGGGAATGAGCAGTTCTTC	CASSLGLAGGNEQFF
.	TRBV12-3/TRBV12-4	TRBJ2-2	.	TGTGCCAGCAGTTTGAGGCCCGGGACTTTTAACACCGGGGAGCTGTTTTTT	CASSLRPGTFNTGELFF
TRBD1	TRBV6-5	TRBJ1-2	many	TGTGCCAGCAGTTCCGGACAGGGCTTGGACTATGGCTACACCTTC	CASSSGQGLDYGYTF
.	TRBV11-1	TRBJ2-3	.	TGTGCCAGCAGCCCTATGACAGACACAGATACGCAGTATTTT	CASSPMTDTDTQYF
.	TRBV6-6	TRBJ2-6	many	TGTGCCAGCAGTGGGCAGGGTTCTGGGGCCAACGTCCTGACTTTC	CASSGQGSGANVLTF
TRBD2	TRBV27	TRBJ2-7	many	TGTGCCAGCAGTTTATTCGCTAGCGGAACCTACGAGCAGTACTTC	CASSLFASGTYEQYF
.	TRBV19	TRBJ1-1	few	TGTGCCAGTAGTACACTTTCTGGGGGCATGAACACTGAAGCTTTCTTT	CASSTLSGGMNTEAFF
.	TRBV30	TRBJ1-4	.	TGTGCCTGGAGTGTACCTCCCGCTGAAAAACTGTTTTTT	CAWSVPPAEKLFF
.	TRBV7-2	TRBJ2-5	many	TGTGCCAGCAGCTTAATGAGGGGCCAAGAGACCCAGTACTTC	CASSLMRGQETQYF
TRBD1	TRBV19	TRBJ1-5	few	TGTGCCAGTAGTATAGATCCGCGCAGGGGGGATCAGCCCCAGCATTTT	CASSIDPRRGDQPQHF
.	TRBV13	TRBJ2-1	.	TGTGCCAGCAGCCCCCCCGGGGCGTATGAGCAGTTCTTC	CASSPPGAYEQFF
.	TRBV2	TRBJ2-3	.	TGTGCCAGCATGAAGGGGGATACGCAGTATTTT	CASMKGDTQYF
.	TRBV6-1	TRBJ1-5	few	TGTGCCAGCAGTGAACTTGGAACTAGCAATCAGCCCCAGCATTTT	CASSELGTSNQPQHF
.	TRBV19	TRBJ1-1	many	TGTGCCAGTAGTATCCCAGGGCCGGATGAAGCTTTCTTT	CASSIPGPDEAFF